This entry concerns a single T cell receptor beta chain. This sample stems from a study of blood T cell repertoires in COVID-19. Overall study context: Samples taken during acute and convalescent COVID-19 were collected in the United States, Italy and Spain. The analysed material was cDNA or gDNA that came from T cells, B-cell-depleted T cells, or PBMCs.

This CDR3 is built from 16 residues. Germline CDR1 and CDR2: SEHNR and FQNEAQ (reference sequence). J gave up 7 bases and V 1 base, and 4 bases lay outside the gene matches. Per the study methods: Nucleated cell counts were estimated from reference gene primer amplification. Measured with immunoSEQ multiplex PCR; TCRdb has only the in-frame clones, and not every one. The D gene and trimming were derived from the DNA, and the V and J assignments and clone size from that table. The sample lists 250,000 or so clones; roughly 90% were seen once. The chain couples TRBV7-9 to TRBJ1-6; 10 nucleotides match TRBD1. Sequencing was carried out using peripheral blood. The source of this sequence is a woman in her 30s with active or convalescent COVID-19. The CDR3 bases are TGTGCCAGCAGCTTAGGGCTGGGACAGGGGAATTCACCCCTCCACTTT. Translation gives CASSLGLGQGNSPLHF.